The clone carrying this T cell receptor beta chain was recorded once. Sequencing targeted expressed TCRB transcripts, as all isolated RNA had been reverse transcribed. Clones were read by immunoSEQ multiplex PCR, and TCRdb kept only the in-frame ones, dropping some. This table has around 430,000 clones, 30% appearing once. The data belong to a study of beta chain features in type 1 diabetes. Germline lookup yields CDR1 SGHTS and CDR2 YDEGEE. The CDR3 is 14 residues long. With 0 bases removed from V and 3 bases from J, the gap between germline ends came to 7 bases. The chain links TRBV5-8 to TRBJ2-1; D not resolved. The TCR sequence derives from a man in his late teens or twenties in good health. Sequencing used naive CD4+ T cells from blood. The CDR3 region has the DNA TGTGCCAGCAGCTTGGACAGATACTACAATGAGCAGTTCTTC. Amino acid sequence: CASSLDRYYNEQFF.